This T cell receptor (beta chain) was obtained from a study of T-cell memory formation after mild COVID-19. Each CDR3 protein gets one entry after TCRdb re-called the 5' RACE reads with MiXCR. The sample includes 140,000 or so distinct CDR3 sequences, roughly a fifth seen only once; the top ten take around 2.4%. Input material: PBMCs or a T cell subset sorted from them (not recorded which). The receptor was derived from an adult woman who had mild COVID-19 (a few samples of this study predate the infection). Cell type and time point are not known.

CDR3 coding DNA: TGCGCCAGCAGCCCGGGTAGGGTAGTAGCGGGGACTACCTACGAGCAGTACTTC. Protein product: CASSPGRVVAGTTYEQYF. V usage is TRBV5-1 and J usage is TRBJ2-7; TRBD2 agrees at 8 bases. This CDR3 region has 18 residues. CDR1 and CDR2 (germline): SGHRS, YFSETQ. With 4 bases clipped from V and 2 bases from J, the junction kept 17 bases outside the gene matches.